This T cell receptor beta chain derives from a study of CD8+ T cells in alopecia areata. This clone has more than one count but fewer than ten. Antigen unknown. The same CDR3 arises from other DNA sequences in this sample as well. Germline CDR1 SGHDT, CDR2 YYEEEE. V was cut by 0 bases and J by 5 bases, with 8 bases left in between. This CDR3 comprises 14 residues. cDNA prepared by RNA extraction and subsequent reverse transcription served as the template for sequencing. TCRdb's table, derived via immunoSEQ multiplex PCR, lists solely in-frame clones and lacks some. This table holds around 98,000 clones, around two fifths found once. Both CD4+ and CD8+ T cells were separated by sorting PBMCs. Points from the study as a whole: Patients shared TCRs less clearly than mice did, possibly for HLA-related reasons. Normal skin contains resident alphabeta T cells, and these are also sequenced in scalp samples. Researchers report lesional scalp, most notably alopecia totalis/universalis, outstripped normal scalp in clonality.

Sequences were obtained from CD4+ T cells sorted from blood. This clonotype was sampled from a human donor with alopecia areata. J is TRBJ2-2 and V is TRBV5-6, with a weak D call TRBD2 (5 bases). The CDR3 region has the DNA TGTGCCAGCAGCTTGGGAGGGCCAACCGGGGAGCTGTTTTTT. It codes for CASSLGGPTGELFF.